The 18 T cell receptor beta chains given below trace back to one sample, sequenced in a study of CD8+CD57+ T cells in acquired aplastic anemia. For CDR3 and TCR beta VDJ profiling, genomic DNA was the template used. Each CDR3 protein is one row after TCRdb ran MiXCR on the reads. The repertoire holds 450,000 to 600,000 distinct CDR3 sequences, around 30% seen once, with roughly 0.89% in the top ten. All patients picked for sequencing had shown, by flow cytometry, an expansion of CD8+CD57+ cells. What was sequenced was sorted CD4+, CD8+, or CD8+CD57+ T cells (not recorded which) from PBMCs. The receptors originated from a human donor with aplastic anemia.

The chain recombines TRBV5-4 with TRBJ2-6, with D perhaps matching TRBD1 (6 bases). The CDR3 extends over 19 amino acids. The germline V gene has CDR1 SGHNT and CDR2 YYREEE (reference sequence). V gave up 3 bases and J gave up 1 base, with 20 bases separating them. The CDR3 region has the DNA TGTGCCAGCAGCTCACGCATAAGGACAGAAAGTTCTGGGGCCAACGTCCTGACTTTC. It specifies CASSSRIRTESSGANVLTF.

The chain uses TRBV7-6 and TRBJ1-2, with D hard to call. Trimming shortened V by 4 bases and J by 4 bases, and 7 bases separated the two germline ends. Germline CDR1 is SGHVS and CDR2 is FNYEAQ. The CDR3 extends over 12 amino acids. CDR3 sequence reads: CASSSESYGYTF. In DNA form, the CDR3 reads TGTGCCAGCAGCTCAGAGTCCTATGGCTACACCTTC.

As to this clonotype: A much larger clone differs from this one at a single base, so this may be a read error. CDR3 nucleotide sequence: TGTGCCAGCAGCTTAATGGGAGGGGTTAATTCACCCCTCCACTTT. It codes for CASSLMGGVNSPLHF. The chain is built from TRBV7-2 and TRBJ1-6; D perhaps matches TRBD1 (5 bases). The CDR3 contains 15 residues. Germline CDR1 and CDR2: SGHTA and FQGNSA. The V gene lost 2 bases and the J gene lost 6 bases, with 11 bases spanning the gap.

Regarding this clonotype: A read error may explain this, as a much larger clone is one base away. The chain employs TRBV7-9 and TRBJ2-7, with 8 bases fitting TRBD2. The CDR3 length is 15 residues. Germline CDR1 and CDR2: SEHNR and FQNEAQ (reference sequence). The CDR3 coding sequence is TGTGCCAGCAGCTTACAAGCGGGGGTACGGTACGGGCAGTACTTC. Encoded protein: CASSLQAGVRYGQYF. Together with reference TRBV7-9 and TRBJ2-7, the CDR3 gives the full variable domain: DTGVSQNPRHKITKRGQNVTFRCDPISEHNRLYWYRQTLGQGPEFLTYFQNEAQLEKSRLLSDRFSAERPKGSFSTLEIQRTEQGDSAMYLCASSLQAGVRYGQYFGPGTRLTVT.

This clonotype was seen at least ten times. This chain links TRBV12-3 or TRBV12-4 with TRBJ1-4; 9 bases align to TRBD1. The junction had 5 bases not matched to a gene; V was cut back by 5 bases and J by 7 bases. This CDR3 region has 14 residues. The CDR3 loop reads CASSPGTGSEKLFF. The DNA of the CDR3 is TGTGCCAGCAGTCCCGGGACAGGGAGTGAAAAACTGTTTTTT.

The chain carries TRBV9 and TRBJ2-1; D is unclear. Trimming shortened V by 7 bases and J by 2 bases, and 13 bases separated the two germline ends. CDR1 and CDR2 (germline): SGDLS, YYNGEE. CDR3 length: 14 amino acids. The CDR3 coding sequence is TGTGCCAGCGGCTCTGGGTTGCCCTACAATGAGCAGTTCTTC. This sequence encodes CASGSGLPYNEQFF. Variable domain in full (rest from reference TRBV9 and TRBJ2-1): DSGVTQTPKHLITATGQRVTLRCSPRSGDLSVYWYQQSLDQGLQFLIQYYNGEERAKGNILERFSAQQFPDLHSELNLSSLELGDSALYFCASGSGLPYNEQFFGPGTRLTVL.

This clonotype was detected a few times. The DNA of the CDR3 is TGTGCCAGCAGTTTAGACCCCTCGGTGCGATCTGGCTACACCTTC. Its protein product is CASSLDPSVRSGYTF. This chain connects TRBV12-3 or TRBV12-4 to TRBJ1-2; D remains unclear. V was pared by 1 base and J by 7 bases, with 16 bases between. This CDR3 is 15 amino acids long.

CDR3 sequence reads: CASSQGQHTEAFF. DNA for the CDR3: TGTGCCAGCAGCCAAGGACAGCACACTGAAGCTTTCTTT. The rearrangement uses TRBV14 and TRBJ1-1; maybe TRBD1 (5 bases). Trimming shortened V by 1 base and J by 3 bases, and 6 bases separated the two germline ends. This CDR3 has 13 residues. Germline loops: CDR1 SGHDN, CDR2 FVKESK.

This clonotype occurred many times. This chain connects TRBV7-2 to TRBJ2-7; 9 bases are shared with TRBD1. This CDR3 region has 13 residues. The J segment lost 6 bases and the V segment lost 4 bases, leaving 4 bases of the junction unmatched. Germline V lookup: CDR1 SGHTA, CDR2 FQGNSA. The DNA for the CDR3 is TGTGCCAGCAGCTCCGGACAGGGGTTCGAGCAGTACTTC. Translation gives CASSSGQGFEQYF.

This clonotype was seen a handful of times. A much bigger clone sits one base away, suggesting this may be a read error. The J gene is TRBJ1-1, the V gene TRBV14; D call uncertain. The germline V gene has CDR1 SGHDN and CDR2 FVKESK. V lost 0 bases and J lost 4, with 0 bases in between. This CDR3 contains 11 residues. The CDR3 nucleotides are TGTGCCAGCAGCCAAGACACTGAAGCTTTCTTT. Its protein product is CASSQDTEAFF.

This clonotype was seen at least ten times. The chain combines TRBV29-1 with TRBJ2-3; D perhaps matches TRBD1 (5 bases). This CDR3 contains 15 residues. V lost 4 bases and J 0 bases, leaving 14 bases between the germline ends. Germline V lookup: CDR1 SQVTM, CDR2 ANQGSEA. CDR3 amino acids: CSVGGQGRSTDTQYF. As DNA, the CDR3 is TGCAGCGTTGGAGGCCAGGGTCGAAGCACAGATACGCAGTATTTT.

The sample holds many counts of this clonotype. J is TRBJ1-1 and V is TRBV7-9; D might be TRBD1 (5 bases). CDR3 length: 14 residues. Looked up from germline, CDR1 is SEHNR and CDR2 is FQNEAQ (reference sequence). Trimming removed 2 bases from V and 2 bases from J, with 9 bases in between. CDR3 region: CASSLLQGNTEAFF. CDR3 in DNA: TGTGCCAGCAGCTTATTGCAGGGAAACACTGAAGCTTTCTTT.

This clonotype was seen at least ten times. The chain uses TRBV20-1 and TRBJ1-5, with D perhaps TRBD1 (5 bases). The length of the CDR3 is 14 residues. The ends were cut back, 6 bases at V and 2 bases at J, with 14 bases in the middle. Germline V lookup: CDR1 DFQATT, CDR2 SNEGSKA (reference sequence). The CDR3 DNA reads as TGCAGTGCCCTTACAGGCCTGGGCAATCAGCCCCAGCATTTT. Encoded protein: CSALTGLGNQPQHF.

This clonotype was picked up a small number of times. The chain recombines TRBV5-1 with TRBJ2-1; 7 bases are a match to TRBD1. Germline V gene data show CDR1 as SGHRS and CDR2 as YFSETQ. This CDR3 has 14 amino acids. Germline trimming cut 2 bases from V and 3 bases from J; bases unmatched to any gene: 2. CDR3 sequence (DNA): TGCGCCAGCAGCTTACGGGACAGCTACAATGAGCAGTTCTTC. It is translated as CASSLRDSYNEQFF.

This clonotype has only a few counts. This chain joins TRBV19 and TRBJ2-7; a possible D gene is TRBD2 (6 bases). The CDR3 consists of 19 residues. V lost 3 bases to trimming and J lost 0 bases, with 24 bases between them. Looked up from germline, CDR1 is LNHDA and CDR2 is SQIVND (reference sequence). CDR3 loop: CASSIGGSSAIVSSYEQYF. In nucleotides, the CDR3 is TGTGCCAGTAGTATCGGTGGGTCTAGCGCGATCGTAAGCTCCTACGAGCAGTACTTC.

V is TRBV15 and J is TRBJ1-2; TRBD1 agrees at 7 bases. This CDR3 region has 16 residues. Germline values: CDR1 LNHNV, CDR2 YYDKDF (reference sequence). The V and J ends lost 5 bases and 1 base, in that order; junction bases with no gene match: 10. CDR3 amino acids: CATSDLPGQSNYGYTF. CDR3 nucleotide sequence: TGTGCCACCAGCGACCTCCCGGGACAGAGTAACTATGGCTACACCTTC. The whole variable domain, filled in from reference TRBV15 and TRBJ1-2, reads DAMVIQNPRYQVTQFGKPVTLSCSQTLNHNVMYWYQQKSSQAPKLLFHYYDKDFNNEADTPDNFQSRRPNTSFCFLDIRSPGLGDTAMYLCATSDLPGQSNYGYTFGSGTRLTVV.

This clonotype showed up just a few times. J is TRBJ2-5 and V is TRBV20-1; the D is unclear. The length of the CDR3 is 13 residues. The V end was cut by 2 bases, the J end by 5 bases, with 12 bases between. Germline values: CDR1 DFQATT, CDR2 SNEGSKA (reference sequence). The CDR3 DNA is TGCAGTGCTAGACACAGTTTAGATGAGACCCAGTACTTC. Translating gives CSARHSLDETQYF.

The V call is TRBV10-3, the J call TRBJ1-2, with D possibly matching TRBD1 (5 bases). CDR1 and CDR2 from the germline V gene are ENHRY and SYGVKD. V gave up 4 bases and J gave up 6 bases, with 15 bases separating them. The CDR3 is 14 residues long. The CDR3, as DNA: TGTGCCATCAGTGGGGCAGGGCAAGGCAATGGCTACACCTTC. Its protein product is CAISGAGQGNGYTF.